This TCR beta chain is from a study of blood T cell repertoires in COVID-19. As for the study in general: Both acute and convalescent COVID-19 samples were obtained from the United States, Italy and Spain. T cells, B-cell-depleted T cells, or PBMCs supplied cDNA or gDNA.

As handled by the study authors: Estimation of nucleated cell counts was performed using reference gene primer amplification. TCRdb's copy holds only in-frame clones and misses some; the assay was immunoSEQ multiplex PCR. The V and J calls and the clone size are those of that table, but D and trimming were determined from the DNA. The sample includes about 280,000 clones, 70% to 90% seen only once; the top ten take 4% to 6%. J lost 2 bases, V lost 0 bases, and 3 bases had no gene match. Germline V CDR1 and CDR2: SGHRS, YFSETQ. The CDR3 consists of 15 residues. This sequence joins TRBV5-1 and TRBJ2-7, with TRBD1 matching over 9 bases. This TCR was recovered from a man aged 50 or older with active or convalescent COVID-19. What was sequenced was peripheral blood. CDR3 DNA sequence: TGCGCCAGCAGCTTGGATGGGACAGGGACCTACGAGCAGTACTTC. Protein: CASSLDGTGTYEQYF.